Sequencing of this T cell receptor (beta chain) was carried out in a study of vaccination effects on CD4 cells after COVID-19. Across the whole study: Sequencing was preceded by expansion of antigen-specific CD4+ T cells with viral peptide pools in the ViraFEST assay. Every well got fewer than 2.5 million PBMC, which were grown with 10 IU/ml IL-2 and 8.5 to 10 ug/ml peptides. Notes on the study in general: Early timepoints after infection were absent, and convalescent patients were few in the study. Late post-vaccination samples showed marked contraction of infection- and vaccine-induced clones.

To note about this clone: Antigen unknown.

Germline V gene data show CDR1 as LGHDT and CDR2 as YNNKEL (reference sequence). The CDR3 extends over 14 amino acids. V lost 1 base and J lost 13; bases outside the gene matches: 9. Having been cultured for roughly 9 days, the cells underwent CD4+ T cell isolation. Clones were sequenced by immunoSEQ multiplex PCR, and TCRdb holds only the in-frame ones, with some missing. The repertoire holds about 72,000 clones, roughly 80% seen once, with roughly 1.9% in the top ten. The starting material was CD4+ T cells from PBMCs cultured without peptide, obtained before COVID-19 vaccination. V usage is TRBV3-1 (or the pseudogene TRBV3-2) and J usage is TRBJ1-4, with 7 nucleotides matching TRBD1. This TCR came from a human donor who received a COVID-19 vaccine. In DNA, the CDR3 is TGTGCCAGCAGCCAAGGCAGGGGGTCGGATGGACTGTTTTTT. Its protein is CASSQGRGSDGLFF.